This T cell receptor beta chain was sequenced during a study of cytomegalovirus exposure and HLA in healthy donors. Comments on this clone: Antigen unknown.

Germline-derived CDR1 and CDR2 are SGHRS and YFSETQ. The CDR3 sequence is 13 residues long. The ends lost 1 base at V and 5 bases at J; junction bases unmatched: 1. Study-wide findings and caveats: Certain indistinguishable V segments, among them TRBV6-2 and TRBV6-3, were excluded.

It was with 60 Vbeta and 13 Jbeta primers that the PCR ran. Repertoires were generated with immunoSEQ multiplex PCR, while TCRdb's copy carries only in-frame clones and drops some. The data show roughly 96,000 clones, with about 70% seen just once and approximately 14% held by the top ten. This sequence originates from a woman aged 70-85 years in good health and CMV-seropositive. The sequenced sample consisted of PBMCs. V is TRBV5-1 and J is TRBJ2-5; 8 bases map to TRBD1. The CDR3 loop is CASSLQGAETQYF. The CDR3 bases are TGCGCCAGCAGCTTGCAGGGGGCCGAGACCCAGTACTTC. Full variable domain (rest looked up from reference TRBV5-1 and TRBJ2-5): KAGVTQTPRYLIKTRGQQVTLSCSPISGHRSVSWYQQTPGQGLQFLFEYFSETQRNKGNFPGRFSGRQFSNSRSEMNVSTLELGDSALYLCASSLQGAETQYFGPGTRLLVL.